Listed below are T cell receptor beta chains from one sample, sequenced in a study of blood T cell repertoires in COVID-19. Sequencing used immunoSEQ multiplex PCR; TCRdb keeps in-frame clones, though not all of them. The data hold some 150,000 clones, with roughly 88% observed a single time. The sequenced material came from peripheral blood. These receptors originate from a woman aged 45 to 65 with acute or convalescent COVID-19. CDR3s include the opening cysteine and the closing phenylalanine or tryptophan. D genes are given only for firm matches. The size entry is marked missing in some rows and otherwise reads once, few, many or a size class.

cdr3_nt: TGTGCCAGCAGTGGTGACTTCACTGAAGCTTTCTTT
cdr3_aa: CASSGDFTEAFF
d_call: NA
v_call: TRBV2
clone_size: NA
j_call: TRBJ1-1

cdr3_nt: TGTGCCAGCAGGGGCGGGCCTCCAGATACGCAGTATTTT
cdr3_aa: CASRGGPPDTQYF
d_call: NA
v_call: TRBV9
clone_size: NA
j_call: TRBJ2-3

cdr3_nt: TGTGCCAGCAGCCAAGATGGGTCAACCTTCGGGAACATTCAGTACTTC
cdr3_aa: CASSQDGSTFGNIQYF
d_call: NA
v_call: TRBV3-1/TRBV3-2
clone_size: NA
j_call: TRBJ2-4

cdr3_nt: TGCGCCAGCAGCCACCTCGGACAGGGGGCGCTGAGTTATGGCTACACCTTC
cdr3_aa: CASSHLGQGALSYGYTF
d_call: TRBD1
v_call: TRBV4-3
clone_size: NA
j_call: TRBJ1-2

cdr3_nt: TGTGCCAGCAGGCACAGGGGGCTAAACGGCTACACCTTC
cdr3_aa: CASRHRGLNGYTF
d_call: TRBD1
v_call: TRBV9
clone_size: few
j_call: TRBJ1-2

cdr3_nt: TGTGCCAGTAGGGATAGACAGAACACCGGGGAGCTGTTTTTT
cdr3_aa: CASRDRQNTGELFF
d_call: NA
v_call: TRBV19
clone_size: NA
j_call: TRBJ2-2

cdr3_nt: TGTGCCAGCAGCTTAAAAGGGAACGGGGGGGAGCAGTACTTC
cdr3_aa: CASSLKGNGGEQYF
d_call: TRBD2
v_call: TRBV7-2
clone_size: once
j_call: TRBJ2-7

cdr3_nt: TGTGCCAGCAGTGATAGTCCCAGGGAGGACATTCAGTACTTC
cdr3_aa: CASSDSPREDIQYF
d_call: NA
v_call: TRBV2
clone_size: NA
j_call: TRBJ2-4

cdr3_nt: TGTGCCATCAGTGCCCGGCCTCGGGATGGCTACACCTTC
cdr3_aa: CAISARPRDGYTF
d_call: NA
v_call: TRBV10-3
clone_size: once
j_call: TRBJ1-2

cdr3_nt: TGTGCCAGTAGTGTCGGCAGGGAGGTGAGGTCACCCCTCCACTTT
cdr3_aa: CASSVGREVRSPLHF
d_call: NA
v_call: TRBV19
clone_size: NA
j_call: TRBJ1-6

cdr3_nt: TGTGCCAGCAGCTCGCAGGGTCTCCCCTACACCGGGGAGCTGTTTTTT
cdr3_aa: CASSSQGLPYTGELFF
d_call: NA
v_call: TRBV9
clone_size: NA
j_call: TRBJ2-2

cdr3_nt: TGTGCCAGCAGCTCAGACCAGGGCCTCCTATCCTACAATGAGCAGTTCTTC
cdr3_aa: CASSSDQGLLSYNEQFF
d_call: NA
v_call: TRBV7-7
clone_size: NA
j_call: TRBJ2-1

cdr3_nt: TGTGCCAGCAGCTTAGCCCCAGGGAGGGCAGATACGCAGTATTTT
cdr3_aa: CASSLAPGRADTQYF
d_call: TRBD2
v_call: TRBV7-2
clone_size: NA
j_call: TRBJ2-3

cdr3_nt: TGTGCCAGCAGCTTAGATGCGTTTGCGGGGGAATACGAGCAGTACTTC
cdr3_aa: CASSLDAFAGEYEQYF
d_call: TRBD2
v_call: TRBV7-9
clone_size: NA
j_call: TRBJ2-7

cdr3_nt: TGTGCCAGCAGTCACGCCGGGACTAGCGGGGGGCCGGGAGAGACCCAGTACTTC
cdr3_aa: CASSHAGTSGGPGETQYF
d_call: TRBD2
v_call: TRBV27
clone_size: NA
j_call: TRBJ2-5

cdr3_nt: TGTGCCAGCAGCGTCAGCGGCAGCACAGATACGCAGTATTTT
cdr3_aa: CASSVSGSTDTQYF
d_call: NA
v_call: TRBV7-2
clone_size: NA
j_call: TRBJ2-3

cdr3_nt: TGTGCCAGCAGCCCCTCGGGACAGGAAATCAATACGCAGTATTTT
cdr3_aa: CASSPSGQEINTQYF
d_call: TRBD1
v_call: TRBV7-3
clone_size: NA
j_call: TRBJ2-3

cdr3_nt: TGTGCCAAAGGACAGGGGAACTATGGCTACACCTTC
cdr3_aa: CAKGQGNYGYTF
d_call: TRBD1
v_call: TRBV2
clone_size: NA
j_call: TRBJ1-2

cdr3_nt: TGTGCCAGCCTCACGACACTAGCGGGGGGGCAGAGAGATACGCAGTATTTT
cdr3_aa: CASLTTLAGGQRDTQYF
d_call: TRBD2
v_call: TRBV18
clone_size: NA
j_call: TRBJ2-3

cdr3_nt: TGTGCCAGTAGTATCCGGACAGGTTCAGTATCCTACGAGCAGTACTTC
cdr3_aa: CASSIRTGSVSYEQYF
d_call: TRBD1
v_call: TRBV19
clone_size: once
j_call: TRBJ2-7

cdr3_nt: TGCGCCAGCAGTGCGATAGCGGGGGGCCCATACAATGAGCAGTTCTTC
cdr3_aa: CASSAIAGGPYNEQFF
d_call: TRBD2
v_call: TRBV9
clone_size: NA
j_call: TRBJ2-1

cdr3_nt: TGTGCCAGCAGCTTAGTCCCCGGGACTAGCGGGAGAAGCGAGCAGTACTTC
cdr3_aa: CASSLVPGTSGRSEQYF
d_call: TRBD2
v_call: TRBV7-9
clone_size: once
j_call: TRBJ2-7

cdr3_nt: TGCGCCAGCAGCCCCCGGACTAGCCCAGATACGCAGTATTTT
cdr3_aa: CASSPRTSPDTQYF
d_call: TRBD2
v_call: TRBV4-3
clone_size: few
j_call: TRBJ2-3

cdr3_nt: TGTGCCAGCAGCCCATTGACAGGGACGGGTACTGAAGCTTTCTTT
cdr3_aa: CASSPLTGTGTEAFF
d_call: TRBD1
v_call: TRBV7-2
clone_size: NA
j_call: TRBJ1-1

cdr3_nt: TGTGCCAGCAGCTTAACGAACCCTTTAAAGGACAGGGGAGTCAGGACAGATACGCAGTATTTT
cdr3_aa: CASSLTNPLKDRGVRTDTQYF
d_call: TRBD1
v_call: TRBV7-3
clone_size: NA
j_call: TRBJ2-3

cdr3_nt: TGTGCCAGCAGCTTAGCGGCAGGGGCGAACACTGAAGCTTTCTTT
cdr3_aa: CASSLAAGANTEAFF
d_call: NA
v_call: TRBV7-2
clone_size: NA
j_call: TRBJ1-1

cdr3_nt: TGTGCCAGTACCGGGACAGAAGTTTCACCCCTCCACTTT
cdr3_aa: CASTGTEVSPLHF
d_call: TRBD1
v_call: TRBV2
clone_size: NA
j_call: TRBJ1-6

cdr3_nt: TGTGCCAGCAGTCTAACTACTCGCGAGCAGTTCTTC
cdr3_aa: CASSLTTREQFF
d_call: NA
v_call: TRBV28
clone_size: NA
j_call: TRBJ2-1

cdr3_nt: TGTGCCACCAGCAGAGGCCGAGGTAACTCTGGAAACACCATATATTTT
cdr3_aa: CATSRGRGNSGNTIYF
d_call: NA
v_call: TRBV15
clone_size: few
j_call: TRBJ1-3

cdr3_nt: TGTGCCAGTAGTATCCAGACAGGGCTTAATTCACCCCTCCACTTT
cdr3_aa: CASSIQTGLNSPLHF
d_call: TRBD1
v_call: TRBV19
clone_size: NA
j_call: TRBJ1-6

cdr3_nt: TGTGCCAGCAGCCCCGGGACTAGCGGGAGGGCGACAGATACGCAGTATTTT
cdr3_aa: CASSPGTSGRATDTQYF
d_call: TRBD2
v_call: TRBV5-5
clone_size: NA
j_call: TRBJ2-3

cdr3_nt: TGTGCCAGCAGTTTCTCCCGTGATACGCAGTATTTT
cdr3_aa: CASSFSRDTQYF
d_call: NA
v_call: TRBV27
clone_size: NA
j_call: TRBJ2-3

cdr3_nt: TGTGCCAGTAACCAGGGCTCCGCAGATACGCAGTATTTT
cdr3_aa: CASNQGSADTQYF
d_call: NA
v_call: TRBV19
clone_size: NA
j_call: TRBJ2-3

cdr3_nt: TGTGCCTGGAGTGCCGCCGTGAGGACAGGGCAATACTCCTACGAGCAGTACTTC
cdr3_aa: CAWSAAVRTGQYSYEQYF
d_call: TRBD1
v_call: TRBV30
clone_size: NA
j_call: TRBJ2-7

cdr3_nt: TGCAGTGCTAGTAGGAACAGAGGGGGTAACAACTATGGCTACACCTTC
cdr3_aa: CSASRNRGGNNYGYTF
d_call: NA
v_call: TRBV20-1
clone_size: NA
j_call: TRBJ1-2

cdr3_nt: TGTGCCAGCAGCCAAGATCAGGGCGAGCAGTTCTTC
cdr3_aa: CASSQDQGEQFF
d_call: NA
v_call: TRBV3-1/TRBV3-2
clone_size: NA
j_call: TRBJ2-1

cdr3_nt: TGCAGCGTTGAAGAAGGGGGATCCTCTGAAGCTTTCTTT
cdr3_aa: CSVEEGGSSEAFF
d_call: NA
v_call: TRBV29-1
clone_size: few
j_call: TRBJ1-1

cdr3_nt: TGTGCCAGCAGCCAGTGGCCAGGGTCCTACGAGCAGTACTTC
cdr3_aa: CASSQWPGSYEQYF
d_call: NA
v_call: TRBV3-1/TRBV3-2
clone_size: NA
j_call: TRBJ2-7

cdr3_nt: TGTGCCAGCAAGCTAAAGACAGACACTTTTGAAAAACTGTTTTTT
cdr3_aa: CASKLKTDTFEKLFF
d_call: NA
v_call: TRBV6-5
clone_size: few
j_call: TRBJ1-4

cdr3_nt: TGCGCCAGCAGGGACTTATACGAGCAGTACTTC
cdr3_aa: CASRDLYEQYF
d_call: NA
v_call: TRBV10-1
clone_size: NA
j_call: TRBJ2-7

cdr3_nt: TGTGCCAGCAGTGTAACGACACCCGTTACTTATAATTCACCCCTCCACTTT
cdr3_aa: CASSVTTPVTYNSPLHF
d_call: NA
v_call: TRBV28
clone_size: NA
j_call: TRBJ1-6

cdr3_nt: TGTGCCAGCAGCCCACGACAGGGTTCGAACACTGAAGCTTTCTTT
cdr3_aa: CASSPRQGSNTEAFF
d_call: TRBD1
v_call: TRBV11-2
clone_size: NA
j_call: TRBJ1-1

cdr3_nt: TGTGCCAGCAGTAGGACTTATAATGAAAAACTGTTTTTT
cdr3_aa: CASSRTYNEKLFF
d_call: NA
v_call: TRBV6-4
clone_size: NA
j_call: TRBJ1-4

cdr3_nt: TGTGCCATCAGACAGGGTGGAAACACCATATATTTT
cdr3_aa: CAIRQGGNTIYF
d_call: TRBD1
v_call: TRBV6-1
clone_size: NA
j_call: TRBJ1-3

cdr3_nt: TGTGCCAGCAGGGATGACAGGGCAGGTTCACCCCTCCACTTT
cdr3_aa: CASRDDRAGSPLHF
d_call: TRBD1
v_call: TRBV2
clone_size: NA
j_call: TRBJ1-6

cdr3_nt: TGTGCCAGCACAAAAACCAGACAGGGTGATTCACCCCTCCACTTT
cdr3_aa: CASTKTRQGDSPLHF
d_call: TRBD1
v_call: TRBV19
clone_size: NA
j_call: TRBJ1-6

cdr3_nt: TGTGCCAGCAGCCCAGGACAGGACTCCTACGAGCAGTACTTC
cdr3_aa: CASSPGQDSYEQYF
d_call: TRBD1
v_call: TRBV7-9
clone_size: NA
j_call: TRBJ2-7

cdr3_nt: TGTGCCAGTAGTAGTATAGCGGGGGGGTCGACAGATACGCAGTATTTT
cdr3_aa: CASSSIAGGSTDTQYF
d_call: TRBD2
v_call: TRBV19
clone_size: NA
j_call: TRBJ2-3

cdr3_nt: TGTGCCAGCAGTTCCCTTGGGATAGCGGGAGTCAATGAGCAGTTCTTC
cdr3_aa: CASSSLGIAGVNEQFF
d_call: TRBD2
v_call: TRBV6-2/TRBV6-3
clone_size: NA
j_call: TRBJ2-1

cdr3_nt: TGTGCCAGTTCCGTCGGGGGGTTGATCACAGATACGCAGTATTTT
cdr3_aa: CASSVGGLITDTQYF
d_call: TRBD2
v_call: TRBV18
clone_size: once
j_call: TRBJ2-3

cdr3_nt: TGCGCCAGCAGCTTGTTGACTAGCGGAGCGCAAGAGACCCAGTACTTC
cdr3_aa: CASSLLTSGAQETQYF
d_call: TRBD2
v_call: TRBV5-1
clone_size: few
j_call: TRBJ2-5

cdr3_nt: TGTGCCAGCAGTGAAGCGTGGGGGGATCAGCCCCAGCATTTT
cdr3_aa: CASSEAWGDQPQHF
d_call: NA
v_call: TRBV2
clone_size: NA
j_call: TRBJ1-5

cdr3_nt: TGTGCCAGCAGTTACTCGGCTGGGGGCTGGCGGAACATTCAGTACTTC
cdr3_aa: CASSYSAGGWRNIQYF
d_call: NA
v_call: TRBV6-5
clone_size: NA
j_call: TRBJ2-4

cdr3_nt: TGTGCCAGCAGTTTATCTCCTAGCGGGGGCCCCACAGATACGCAGTATTTT
cdr3_aa: CASSLSPSGGPTDTQYF
d_call: TRBD2
v_call: TRBV27
clone_size: NA
j_call: TRBJ2-3

cdr3_nt: TGTGCCAGCAGCTCTTTTATAGGGACAGGGGGAAACACCATATATTTT
cdr3_aa: CASSSFIGTGGNTIYF
d_call: TRBD1
v_call: TRBV7-2
clone_size: few
j_call: TRBJ1-3

cdr3_nt: TGTGCCAGCAGCGTAGGGCAAATACAGGATACGCAGTATTTT
cdr3_aa: CASSVGQIQDTQYF
d_call: NA
v_call: TRBV9
clone_size: NA
j_call: TRBJ2-3

cdr3_nt: TGTGCCAGCAGCTTCGTAGCTGTGGGAGTGGTCGAGCAGTACTTC
cdr3_aa: CASSFVAVGVVEQYF
d_call: NA
v_call: TRBV7-2
clone_size: NA
j_call: TRBJ2-7

cdr3_nt: TGTGCCACCAGCAGAGTGGTGGGAGACGAGCAGTACTTC
cdr3_aa: CATSRVVGDEQYF
d_call: NA
v_call: TRBV15
clone_size: NA
j_call: TRBJ2-7